This T cell receptor beta chain was identified during a study of cytomegalovirus exposure and HLA in healthy donors. Overall study findings and caveats: Looking again later, the authors saw that most CMV-associated TCR beta chains seemed HLA-restricted.

This clone was observed a few times. The antigen is undetermined. With 60 Vbeta and 13 Jbeta primers, the PCR was carried out. The assay was immunoSEQ multiplex PCR, and TCRdb's table has in-frame clones only and misses some. The sample comprises around 150,000 clones, around 80% of which are singletons, and roughly 6.8% rests with the top ten. V trimming: 5 bases; J trimming: 4 bases; junction bases outside the gene matches: 7. Germline CDR1 and CDR2: MNHEY and SMNVEV (reference sequence). This CDR3 has 14 residues. The material sequenced was PBMCs. The chain joins TRBV27 to TRBJ1-2, with 7 bases identical to TRBD1. This sequence was found in a man aged 35 to 55 in good health and CMV-seropositive. The CDR3 reads CASSPRDRFYGYTF. Here the CDR3 DNA reads TGTGCCAGCAGTCCCCGGGACAGATTCTATGGCTACACCTTC.